This is a list of T cell receptor beta chains from one sample in a study of beta chain features in type 1 diabetes. Generated by immunoSEQ multiplex PCR, the TCRdb table keeps only in-frame clones and is missing some. The repertoire consists of 250,000 to 300,000 clones, with 8% occurring once and the leading ten covering roughly 0.94%. Input material: central memory CD4+ T cells from blood. Source of these receptors: a young woman in good health. Both conserved end residues are part of each CDR3. The D gene is left open where the match is weak. Expanded clones get a size class; other rows say once, few or many, or leave the size out.

d_call j_call clone_size v_call cdr3_nt cdr3_aa
. TRBJ2-4 few TRBV7-2 TGTGCCAGCAGCTCCTCAGGGGCCTCGCAAAACATTCAGTACTTC CASSSSGASQNIQYF
. TRBJ2-1 . TRBV2 TGTGCCAGCCGTGGGGATCGCTCCTACAATGAGCAGTTCTTC CASRGDRSYNEQFF
TRBD1 TRBJ2-7 few TRBV6-5 TGTGCCAGCACGAGACAGGGGGCCAACGAGCAGTACTTC CASTRQGANEQYF
TRBD2 TRBJ2-3 few TRBV6-4 TGTGCCAGCAGTGACTCCGCTAGCGGGGGGGCAACAGATACGCAGTATTTT CASSDSASGGATDTQYF
. TRBJ1-6 few TRBV28 TGTGCCAGCAGTTTGGTGCGGGGGGCTTATTCACCCCTCCACTTT CASSLVRGAYSPLHF
. TRBJ1-4 few TRBV28 TGTGCCAGCAGTCGAATGGACGGAGCAACTAATGAAAAACTGTTTTTT CASSRMDGATNEKLFF
TRBD1 TRBJ1-2 . TRBV2 TGTGCCGCGGGACAGGGCATTAACTATGGCTACACCTTC CAAGQGINYGYTF
. TRBJ1-1 few TRBV30 TGTGCCTGGAGTGTACGTATCAAGTCGGGACGGTGGAAGGGGACTGAAGCTTTCTTT CAWSVRIKSGRWKGTEAFF
. TRBJ1-2 many TRBV7-9 TGTGCCAGCAGCTTAGGCCATGGCTACACCTTC CASSLGHGYTF
. TRBJ1-1 few TRBV29-1 TGCAGCGTGAGACAGGTGAACACTGAAGCTTTCTTT CSVRQVNTEAFF
. TRBJ1-6 . TRBV5-6 TGTGCCAGCAGCTCCCGTTCGGCCTGGCCCCTCCACTTT CASSSRSAWPLHF
. TRBJ2-3 few TRBV5-1 TGCGCCAGCAGCTTGGAAGAGAATACGCAGTATTTT CASSLEENTQYF
. TRBJ1-2 few TRBV7-9 TGTGCCAGCAGCTTAGCGGGGGGAAACCAGAACTATGGCTACACCTTC CASSLAGGNQNYGYTF
. TRBJ1-1 . TRBV7-9 TGTGCCAGCAGCCTAACTGGGCGGGAAGCTTTCTTT CASSLTGREAFF
TRBD1 TRBJ1-4 . TRBV6-5 TGTGCCAGCAGTTACTCGCGCGGGACAGAAGTTGAAAAACTGTTTTTT CASSYSRGTEVEKLFF
. TRBJ1-1 . TRBV5-4 TGTGCCAGCAGCTCGACAGGCACCGGAGGGACTGAAGCTTTCTTT CASSSTGTGGTEAFF
. TRBJ2-5 . TRBV7-2 TGTGCCAGCAGCCCCCAAATAGCGGCTGGGGAGACCCAGTACTTC CASSPQIAAGETQYF
TRBD2 TRBJ2-3 . TRBV13 TGTGCCAGCAGCTTCGCGGGGGGGAGCACAGATACGCAGTATTTT CASSFAGGSTDTQYF
. TRBJ2-2 . TRBV5-1 TGCGCCAGCAGCTTGTTGCCCTCGAACACCGGGGAGCTGTTTTTT CASSLLPSNTGELFF
. TRBJ2-3 few TRBV11-2 TGTGCCAGCAGCTTAGGGGGACAACCCTCAGATACGCAGTATTTT CASSLGGQPSDTQYF
TRBD1 TRBJ1-5 . TRBV7-9 TGTGCCAGCAGCTTCGTAGGGGCAGGGGGGAATCAGCCCCAGCATTTT CASSFVGAGGNQPQHF
TRBD1 TRBJ2-2 many TRBV10-3 TGTGCCATCCGGGACAGAGAGAACACCGGGGAGCTGTTTTTT CAIRDRENTGELFF
. TRBJ2-5 . TRBV2 TGTGCCAGCAGTGTGGGGGCAGCGACCCAGTACTTC CASSVGAATQYF
. TRBJ1-2 . TRBV6-5 TGTGCCAGCACCCACCGCCCGGAGAGCGGCTATGGCTACACCTTC CASTHRPESGYGYTF
. TRBJ1-2 few TRBV6-5 TGTGCCAGCAGCCGGGACTTTACGGAGAACTATGGCTACACCTTC CASSRDFTENYGYTF
. TRBJ2-1 few TRBV6-5 TGTGCCAGCAGTTTTGGGACCTACAATGAGCAGTTCTTC CASSFGTYNEQFF
TRBD2 TRBJ2-7 few TRBV7-2 TGTGCCACCAAGACTAGCGGACTCCCCGAGCAGTACTTC CATKTSGLPEQYF
. TRBJ2-5 . TRBV29-1 TGCAGCGTTTCCCGGGGGCAAGAGACCCAGTACTTC CSVSRGQETQYF
. TRBJ1-5 . TRBV28 TGTGCCAGCACCAAACAGGGTAATCAGCCCCAGCATTTT CASTKQGNQPQHF
TRBD2 TRBJ2-1 . TRBV27 TGTGCCAGCAGTACCGGACTAGCGGGAGCGGGTGAGCAGTTCTTC CASSTGLAGAGEQFF
. TRBJ2-3 few TRBV7-2 TGTGCCAGCCGGCGGCAGACCACAGATACGCAGTATTTT CASRRQTTDTQYF
. TRBJ1-1 . TRBV11-3 TGTGCCAGCAGCTTAAGGCAGAACACTGAAGCTTTCTTT CASSLRQNTEAFF
. TRBJ1-1 few TRBV28 TGTGCCAGCAGTTTATCCTTCAGGGCGGGGCGGGACACTGAAGCTTTCTTT CASSLSFRAGRDTEAFF
. TRBJ2-5 . TRBV7-2 TGTGCCAGCACGGCAGGGTTGTCGGAGACCCAGTACTTC CASTAGLSETQYF
. TRBJ2-5 few TRBV5-6 TGTGCCAGCAGCTTGCTGATGGGAGAGACCCAGTACTTC CASSLLMGETQYF
. TRBJ1-2 . TRBV15 TGTGCCACCAGCAGAGAAAGGCGAGGGGTGACACCCCACACCTTC CATSRERRGVTPHTF
. TRBJ2-2 . TRBV5-6 TGTGCCAGCAGCTTATACGGGAACCCCGGGGAGCTGTTTTTT CASSLYGNPGELFF
TRBD2 TRBJ2-7 few TRBV29-1 TGCAGCGTTGTAGCGGGACCTTCCTACGAGCAGTACTTC CSVVAGPSYEQYF
. TRBJ2-1 few TRBV10-3 TGTGCCAGCAGTGATTTTCGTGGTGGAAGCTCCTACAATGAGCAGTTCTTC CASSDFRGGSSYNEQFF
. TRBJ1-3 . TRBV28 TGTGCCAGCAGTTTACGGATTACGAGCTCTGGAAACACCATATATTTT CASSLRITSSGNTIYF
TRBD2 TRBJ2-1 many TRBV10-3 TGTGCCATCAGTGAGGTGTGGGAGACTAGCGGAAACAATGAGCAGTTCTTC CAISEVWETSGNNEQFF
. TRBJ2-2 few TRBV5-4 TGTGCCAGCAGCAGGCCACTCAACCCGGACACCGGGGAGCTGTTTTTT CASSRPLNPDTGELFF
. TRBJ1-5 few TRBV6-5 TGTGCCAGCAGGGACATACAGGGAAATCAGCCCCAGCATTTT CASRDIQGNQPQHF
TRBD2 TRBJ2-1 few TRBV5-1 TGCGCCAGCAGCCCCTCCTCACTAGCGGGGGCGGGGAATGAGCAGTTCTTC CASSPSSLAGAGNEQFF
. TRBJ1-2 . TRBV2 TGTGCCAGCAGTGAAGAGGCCGTTGGTGGCTACACCTTC CASSEEAVGGYTF
. TRBJ2-5 many TRBV21-1 TGTGCCAGCAGCAAGATGACAGGGCGCCGAGAGACCCAGTACTTC CASSKMTGRRETQYF
. TRBJ1-1 many TRBV2 TGTGCCAGCAGTACCCGACAGGACACTGAAGCTTTCTTT CASSTRQDTEAFF
TRBD1 TRBJ2-1 . TRBV4-1 TGCGCCAGCAGATACGGGACAGTTAACAATGAGCAGTTCTTC CASRYGTVNNEQFF